This T cell receptor beta chain was captured in a study of blood T cell repertoires in COVID-19. The germline V gene encodes CDR1 SGHRS and CDR2 YFSETQ. Trimming removed 0 bases from V and 4 bases from J, with 8 bases in between. The CDR3 totals 14 residues. Using immunoSEQ multiplex PCR, the repertoire was profiled, and TCRdb retains in-frame clones only, with some absent. The sample lists a few hundred thousand clones, more than 85% occurring once. To note about this clone: Other nucleotide sequences from this sample produce the same CDR3.

Sequenced sample: peripheral blood. The receptor's source is a woman in her fifties or sixties with COVID-19, enrolled during active disease. J is TRBJ1-5 and V is TRBV5-1; no reliable D call. CDR3 bases: TGCGCCAGCAGCTTGGGCGGTCTAAATCAGCCCCAGCATTTT. Translated, it gives CASSLGGLNQPQHF.